This T cell receptor beta chain was documented in a study of tumor-infiltrating lymphocytes in primary liver carcinoma. General study results and limits: The study found a significantly higher top-250-clone fraction in tumors than in blood (p = 0.039).

With a constant-region primer, TCR beta cDNA was made from around 520 ng of total RNA. Generation of the TCR beta libraries relied on three nested multiplex PCR rounds using slightly modified ARM-PCR. The opening two PCR rounds, around 9 cycles each, paired TRBV1-TRBV30 forward primers with a C-beta reverse primer. TCRdb fed the multiplex PCR reads into MiXCR, producing one record per CDR3 protein. This table holds roughly 100,000 distinct CDR3 sequences, around 80% found once. From germline, CDR1 is SGHVS and CDR2 FQNEAQ. This CDR3 contains 15 residues. The source material, 20-30 mg of unsorted bulk tissue, was used to co-extract RNA and DNA. As to this clonotype: Its antigen remains unknown. The CDR3 carries no conserved terminal phenylalanine or tryptophan, so it likely arises from a read error.

The chain couples TRBV7-8 to TRBJ2-7; the match to TRBD1 covers 8 bases. The sequencing input was liver tumor tissue from sampling region 3. Subset here: tumor region T3, left-lateral pole. The sequence was obtained from a man in his forties or fifties with primary liver carcinoma and hepatitis B virus infection. In DNA form, the CDR3 reads TGTGCCAGTAGCTTAGCCGAGGACAGGGCCCACGAGCAGTACCTC. This encodes CASSLAEDRAHEQYL.